The present entry profiles one TCR beta chain with its context. What it binds is not known. The data originate from a study of Ad26.COV2.S vaccination and SARS-CoV-2 variants. Described treatment: roughly 20 received Ad26.COV2.S at low or high dose, single or two shots; 5 received placebo; per-sample allocation not given. The samples date from day 63 after the first vaccine or placebo injection. Germline assignment: CDR1 MDHEN and CDR2 SYDVKM. J lost 3 bases, V lost 5 bases, and 7 bases had no gene match. This CDR3 contains 17 residues. Profiled with immunoSEQ multiplex PCR; TCRdb holds only in-frame clones, not every one. The table has roughly 510,000 clones, approximately 90% seen once. Study-level results: Measures of TCR breadth and depth may have fallen short of total T cell responses.

This rearrangement joins TRBV28 to TRBJ2-3, with 14 bases identical to TRBD2. This sample comprised peripheral blood, obtained in a trial of Ad26.COV2.S vaccine versus placebo. This sequence originates from a person between 18 and 65 years old who received the Ad26.COV2.S COVID-19 vaccine or a placebo. The CDR3 sequence is CASSPGTSGRITDTQYF. The CDR3 region has the DNA TGTGCCAGCAGTCCCGGGACTAGCGGGAGAATAACAGATACGCAGTATTTT.